A selection of T cell receptor beta chains follows, all from one sample in a study of T-cell memory formation after mild COVID-19. TCRdb re-called the 5' RACE reads through MiXCR, storing one row per CDR3 protein. Of over 350,000 distinct CDR3 sequences detected, 15% to 20% appear once; the ten largest clones hold 20% to 25%. The sample was PBMCs or a T cell subset sorted from them (not recorded which). All receptors come from a man between 18 and 35 years old who had mild COVID-19 (a few samples of this study predate the infection). Cell type and time point are not known. Each CDR3 is given with its conserved first and last residue. D genes are given only for firm matches. Part of the rows lack a size; the others show once, few, many or a class for expanded clones.

v_gene: TRBV12-3/TRBV12-4
abundance: once
d_gene: TRBD2
j_gene: TRBJ2-1
CDR3nt: TGTGCCAGCAGGTCCCTTTGGCTAGCGGGGGGGAGCTCCTACACTGAGCAGTTCTTC
CDR3aa: CASRSLWLAGGSSYTEQFF

v_gene: TRBV10-1
abundance: NA
d_gene: NA
j_gene: TRBJ1-1
CDR3nt: TGCGCCAGCAATCGCGAGGCGTGCACTGAAGCTTTCTTT
CDR3aa: CASNREACTEAFF

v_gene: TRBV6-2/TRBV6-3
abundance: NA
d_gene: NA
j_gene: TRBJ1-5
CDR3nt: TGTGCCAGCAGTTACTCGCGAGACGATCAGCCCCAGCATTTT
CDR3aa: CASSYSRDDQPQHF

v_gene: TRBV4-1
abundance: NA
d_gene: NA
j_gene: TRBJ1-2
CDR3nt: TGCGCCAGCAGCCAAGATCTTGAGGGGTACACCTTC
CDR3aa: CASSQDLEGYTF

v_gene: TRBV25-1
abundance: few
d_gene: NA
j_gene: TRBJ2-6
CDR3nt: TGTGCCAGCAGTGAATATACGGGAGCTGGGGCCAACGTCCTGACTTTC
CDR3aa: CASSEYTGAGANVLTF

v_gene: TRBV20-1
abundance: NA
d_gene: NA
j_gene: TRBJ2-7
CDR3nt: TGCAGTGCACGAGGGGGGACGGGTGACTACGAGCAGTACTTC
CDR3aa: CSARGGTGDYEQYF

v_gene: TRBV28
abundance: NA
d_gene: TRBD1
j_gene: TRBJ1-1
CDR3nt: TGTGCCAGCAGCAGTATCGGGACAGGGTTGTACACTGAAGCTTTCTTT
CDR3aa: CASSSIGTGLYTEAFF

v_gene: TRBV5-6
abundance: NA
d_gene: NA
j_gene: TRBJ1-1
CDR3nt: TGTGCCAGCAGAAACTTCCGGGTATGGAACACTGAAGCTTTCTTT
CDR3aa: CASRNFRVWNTEAFF

v_gene: TRBV4-3
abundance: few
d_gene: NA
j_gene: TRBJ2-2
CDR3nt: TGCGCCAGCAGCCGCCTAACCGGGACTCGAAACACCGGGGAGCTGTTTTTT
CDR3aa: CASSRLTGTRNTGELFF

v_gene: TRBV5-1
abundance: few
d_gene: NA
j_gene: TRBJ2-2
CDR3nt: TGCGCCAGCAGCTTGGTGCAGGGCGGGGAGCTGTTTTTT
CDR3aa: CASSLVQGGELFF

v_gene: TRBV5-6
abundance: few
d_gene: NA
j_gene: TRBJ2-1
CDR3nt: TGTGCCAGCAGCCAAGCCTGGAATGAGCAGTTCTTC
CDR3aa: CASSQAWNEQFF

v_gene: TRBV4-1
abundance: few
d_gene: NA
j_gene: TRBJ2-5
CDR3nt: TGCGCCAGCAGCCATTCCAGGGGTTTGGAGACCCAGTACTTC
CDR3aa: CASSHSRGLETQYF

v_gene: TRBV12-3/TRBV12-4
abundance: NA
d_gene: TRBD1
j_gene: TRBJ1-1
CDR3nt: TGTGCCAGCAGTTTCTGGGACAGGGGGGAAGCTTTCTTT
CDR3aa: CASSFWDRGEAFF

v_gene: TRBV7-8
abundance: NA
d_gene: NA
j_gene: TRBJ2-1
CDR3nt: TGTGCCAGCACACGGACCACTTACAATGAGCAGTTCTTC
CDR3aa: CASTRTTYNEQFF

v_gene: TRBV28
abundance: NA
d_gene: TRBD1
j_gene: TRBJ2-5
CDR3nt: TGTGCCAGCGAACGGGACAGGGGGCGCGAGATAGAGACCCAGTACTTC
CDR3aa: CASERDRGREIETQYF

v_gene: TRBV4-2
abundance: NA
d_gene: NA
j_gene: TRBJ2-2
CDR3nt: TGTGCCAGCAGCCAAGCCTCTGCGGTGTTTTGGGACACCGGGGAGCTGTTTTTT
CDR3aa: CASSQASAVFWDTGELFF

v_gene: TRBV20-1
abundance: NA
d_gene: NA
j_gene: TRBJ2-5
CDR3nt: TGCAGTGCTAGGAGGGGAGGAGAGACCCAGTACTTC
CDR3aa: CSARRGGETQYF

v_gene: TRBV11-2
abundance: NA
d_gene: NA
j_gene: TRBJ1-1
CDR3nt: TGTGCCAGCAGCTTTAGGGGGGAGGGGACTGAAGCTTTCTTT
CDR3aa: CASSFRGEGTEAFF

v_gene: TRBV7-6
abundance: NA
d_gene: NA
j_gene: TRBJ2-5
CDR3nt: TGTGCCAGCAGCTTAGGGTTGGTTGGAAGCCGGGAGACCCAGTACTTC
CDR3aa: CASSLGLVGSRETQYF

v_gene: TRBV19
abundance: few
d_gene: NA
j_gene: TRBJ2-4
CDR3nt: TGTGCCAGTAGTATGTGGGGCCGGGGTGACATTCAGTACTTC
CDR3aa: CASSMWGRGDIQYF

v_gene: TRBV7-2
abundance: NA
d_gene: NA
j_gene: TRBJ1-2
CDR3nt: TGTGCCAGCAGCTATGGCCTAGGAGATGGCTACACCTTC
CDR3aa: CASSYGLGDGYTF

v_gene: TRBV20-1
abundance: NA
d_gene: NA
j_gene: TRBJ2-5
CDR3nt: TGCAGTGCTAGCATTACAGGGTTCGGAGAGACCCAGTACTTC
CDR3aa: CSASITGFGETQYF

v_gene: TRBV28
abundance: NA
d_gene: NA
j_gene: TRBJ1-1
CDR3nt: TGTGCCAGCAGTCTGGACGGTTTGGGTGGAGCTTTCTTT
CDR3aa: CASSLDGLGGAFF

v_gene: TRBV11-2
abundance: few
d_gene: NA
j_gene: TRBJ2-3
CDR3nt: TGTGCCAGCAGCTTAGGATTCGGGCACACAGATACGCAGTATTTT
CDR3aa: CASSLGFGHTDTQYF

v_gene: TRBV5-6
abundance: NA
d_gene: NA
j_gene: TRBJ2-5
CDR3nt: TGTGCCAGCAGCTTGGTGTCAAGACGGAATAGTCTTGAAGAGACCCAGTACTTC
CDR3aa: CASSLVSRRNSLEETQYF

v_gene: TRBV6-5
abundance: NA
d_gene: NA
j_gene: TRBJ1-1
CDR3nt: TGTGCCAGCTTTACATTCGGACGTATGAACACTGAAGCTTTCTTT
CDR3aa: CASFTFGRMNTEAFF

v_gene: TRBV27
abundance: NA
d_gene: NA
j_gene: TRBJ1-5
CDR3nt: TGTGCCAGCAGTTTATCAGGGGACTATAGCAATCAGCCCCAGCATTTT
CDR3aa: CASSLSGDYSNQPQHF

v_gene: TRBV20-1
abundance: NA
d_gene: NA
j_gene: TRBJ1-6
CDR3nt: TGCAGTGCCGCAGGGTATAATTCACCCCTCCACTTT
CDR3aa: CSAAGYNSPLHF

v_gene: TRBV11-2
abundance: few
d_gene: TRBD1
j_gene: TRBJ1-2
CDR3nt: TGTGCCAGCAGCCCCCTCGGACAGGAGTATGGCTACACCTTC
CDR3aa: CASSPLGQEYGYTF

v_gene: TRBV7-9
abundance: few
d_gene: TRBD2
j_gene: TRBJ2-5
CDR3nt: TGTGCCAGCTCCCTCGAACGGCGCGGGGGACAAGAGACCCAGTACTTC
CDR3aa: CASSLERRGGQETQYF

v_gene: TRBV4-3
abundance: NA
d_gene: NA
j_gene: TRBJ1-2
CDR3nt: TGCGCCAGCAGCCAAGAAAACTATGGCTACACCTTC
CDR3aa: CASSQENYGYTF

v_gene: TRBV29-1
abundance: NA
d_gene: TRBD1
j_gene: TRBJ1-1
CDR3nt: TGCAGCGTGCGGGACAGGCCCACTGAAGCTTTCTTT
CDR3aa: CSVRDRPTEAFF

v_gene: TRBV5-4
abundance: NA
d_gene: TRBD2
j_gene: TRBJ2-3
CDR3nt: TGTGCCAGCAGCTTACTAGCGGGGGATCATGGTACGCAGTATTTT
CDR3aa: CASSLLAGDHGTQYF

v_gene: TRBV7-8
abundance: many
d_gene: NA
j_gene: TRBJ1-3
CDR3nt: TGTGCCAGCAGCTTAGTCCGGGGCGCGAACACCATATATTTT
CDR3aa: CASSLVRGANTIYF

v_gene: TRBV7-9
abundance: many
d_gene: TRBD1
j_gene: TRBJ1-5
CDR3nt: TGTGCCAGCAGCTTGGGGCAGGGGGGTCAGCCCCAGCATTTT
CDR3aa: CASSLGQGGQPQHF

v_gene: TRBV5-4
abundance: few
d_gene: NA
j_gene: TRBJ2-1
CDR3nt: TGTGCCAGCAGCATCCACTCACAGAGGAAGGACAATGAGCAGTTCTTC
CDR3aa: CASSIHSQRKDNEQFF

v_gene: TRBV5-1
abundance: few
d_gene: TRBD2
j_gene: TRBJ2-7
CDR3nt: TGCGCCAGCGGGCTGCGGGGGGCTTCCTACGAGCAGTACTTC
CDR3aa: CASGLRGASYEQYF

v_gene: TRBV5-1
abundance: many
d_gene: TRBD1
j_gene: TRBJ2-2
CDR3nt: TGCGCCAGCAGCACGACAGGGTACACCGGGGAGCTGTTTTTT
CDR3aa: CASSTTGYTGELFF

v_gene: TRBV18
abundance: many
d_gene: NA
j_gene: TRBJ1-1
CDR3nt: TGTGCCAGCGACAACGGCAATGAAGCTTTCTTT
CDR3aa: CASDNGNEAFF

v_gene: TRBV4-2
abundance: many
d_gene: TRBD2
j_gene: TRBJ2-2
CDR3nt: TGTGCCAGCAGCCAAGAGAGGAGGGGACTAGCGAACACCGGGGAGCTGTTTTTT
CDR3aa: CASSQERRGLANTGELFF

v_gene: TRBV18
abundance: few
d_gene: TRBD1
j_gene: TRBJ2-1
CDR3nt: TGTGCCAGCTCACCACCCCCAGGGGGCCATGAGCAGTTCTTC
CDR3aa: CASSPPPGGHEQFF

v_gene: TRBV15
abundance: few
d_gene: TRBD1
j_gene: TRBJ1-5
CDR3nt: TGTGCCACCAGCAGAGGGTCCGGGACAGGGGCGAATCAGCCCCAGCATTTT
CDR3aa: CATSRGSGTGANQPQHF

v_gene: TRBV29-1
abundance: NA
d_gene: NA
j_gene: TRBJ2-5
CDR3nt: TGCAGCGCTGGGAGAGGGGGGCAGGAGACCCAGTACTTC
CDR3aa: CSAGRGGQETQYF

v_gene: TRBV3-1
abundance: NA
d_gene: NA
j_gene: TRBJ1-2
CDR3nt: TGTGCCAGCAGCCAGGAACAGGGCTATGGCTACACCTTC
CDR3aa: CASSQEQGYGYTF

v_gene: TRBV4-2
abundance: NA
d_gene: TRBD1
j_gene: TRBJ1-6
CDR3nt: TGTGCCAGCAGCCAATCGGCGGGACAGGGCAATTCACCCCTCCACTTT
CDR3aa: CASSQSAGQGNSPLHF

v_gene: TRBV6-2/TRBV6-3
abundance: few
d_gene: NA
j_gene: TRBJ1-5
CDR3nt: TGTGCCAGCAGCTCCGGGACAAGGGAGGTTCAGCCCCAGCATTTT
CDR3aa: CASSSGTREVQPQHF

v_gene: TRBV28
abundance: NA
d_gene: NA
j_gene: TRBJ2-5
CDR3nt: TGTGCCAGCAGACGGAGCCTCGGACAAGTAGAGACCCAGTACTTC
CDR3aa: CASRRSLGQVETQYF

v_gene: TRBV19
abundance: NA
d_gene: NA
j_gene: TRBJ2-1
CDR3nt: TGTGCCAGTAGTTCCCCGGGACAACCATCCTACAATGAGCAGTTCTTC
CDR3aa: CASSSPGQPSYNEQFF

v_gene: TRBV4-1
abundance: NA
d_gene: TRBD1
j_gene: TRBJ1-2
CDR3nt: TGCGCCAGCAGCCACGGGACAGGGGACTATGGCTACACCTTC
CDR3aa: CASSHGTGDYGYTF

v_gene: TRBV29-1
abundance: NA
d_gene: NA
j_gene: TRBJ1-2
CDR3nt: TGCAGCGTTGAGACAGCTACCCACTATGGCTACACCTTC
CDR3aa: CSVETATHYGYTF

v_gene: TRBV5-1
abundance: many
d_gene: NA
j_gene: TRBJ2-5
CDR3nt: TGTGCCAGCAGCCCTGGAGGTGGGGAGACCCAGTACTTC
CDR3aa: CASSPGGGETQYF